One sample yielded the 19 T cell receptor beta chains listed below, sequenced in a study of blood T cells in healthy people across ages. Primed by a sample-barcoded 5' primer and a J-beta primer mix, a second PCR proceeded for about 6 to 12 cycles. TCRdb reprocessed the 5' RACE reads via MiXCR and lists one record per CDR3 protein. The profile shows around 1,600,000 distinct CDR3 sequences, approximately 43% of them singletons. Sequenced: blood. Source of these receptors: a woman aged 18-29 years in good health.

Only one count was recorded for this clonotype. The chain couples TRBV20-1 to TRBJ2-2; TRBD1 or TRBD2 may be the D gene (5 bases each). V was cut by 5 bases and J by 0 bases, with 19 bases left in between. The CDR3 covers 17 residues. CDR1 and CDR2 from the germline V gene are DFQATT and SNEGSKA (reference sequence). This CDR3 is CSALGDGGRPNTGELFF. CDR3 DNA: TGCAGTGCTCTAGGAGATGGGGGACGGCCGAACACCGGGGAGCTGTTTTTT.

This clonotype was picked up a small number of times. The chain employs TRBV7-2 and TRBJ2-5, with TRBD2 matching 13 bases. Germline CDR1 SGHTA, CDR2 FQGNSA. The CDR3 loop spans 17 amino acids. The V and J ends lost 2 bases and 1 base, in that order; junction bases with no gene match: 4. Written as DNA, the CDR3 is TGTGCCAGCAGCTTAATACGACTAGCGGGAGGCCAAGAGACCCAGTACTTC. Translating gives CASSLIRLAGGQETQYF.

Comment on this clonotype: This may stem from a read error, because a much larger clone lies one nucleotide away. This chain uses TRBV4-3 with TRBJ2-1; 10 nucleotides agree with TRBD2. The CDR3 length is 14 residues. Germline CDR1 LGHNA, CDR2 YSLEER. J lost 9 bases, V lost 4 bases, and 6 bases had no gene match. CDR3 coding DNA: TGCGCCAGCAGCCCTCTACTAGCGGGATGTGAGCAGTTCTTC. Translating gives CASSPLLAGCEQFF.

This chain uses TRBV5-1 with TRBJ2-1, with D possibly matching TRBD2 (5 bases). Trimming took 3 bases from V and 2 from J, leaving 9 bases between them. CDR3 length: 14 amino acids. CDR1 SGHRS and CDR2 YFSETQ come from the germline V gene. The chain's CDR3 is CASSSDLTYNEQFF. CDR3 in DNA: TGCGCCAGCAGCTCGGACTTAACCTACAATGAGCAGTTCTTC.

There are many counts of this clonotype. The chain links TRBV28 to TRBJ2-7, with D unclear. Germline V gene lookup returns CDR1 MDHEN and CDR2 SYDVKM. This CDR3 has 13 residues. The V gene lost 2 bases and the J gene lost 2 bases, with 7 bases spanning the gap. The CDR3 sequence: CASSLPNPYEQYF. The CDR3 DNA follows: TGTGCCAGCAGTTTACCAAATCCCTACGAGCAGTACTTC.

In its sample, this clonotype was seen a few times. CDR3 amino acids: CASSQLAGEYNEQFF. In DNA form, the CDR3 reads TGTGCCAGCAGCCAACTAGCGGGGGAATACAATGAGCAGTTCTTC. This sequence joins TRBV6-2 or TRBV6-3 and TRBJ2-1; 11 bases fit TRBD2. CDR1 is MNHEY, CDR2 SVGEGT, per germline. The J segment lost 4 bases and the V segment lost 6 bases, leaving 5 bases of the junction unmatched. The CDR3 has 15 residues.

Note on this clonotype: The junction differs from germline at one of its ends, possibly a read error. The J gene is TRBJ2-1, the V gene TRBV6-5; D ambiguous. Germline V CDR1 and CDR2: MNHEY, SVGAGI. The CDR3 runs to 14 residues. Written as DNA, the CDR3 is TGTGCCAGCAGTTACAGGGCCCGGTACAATGAGCAGGTCTTC. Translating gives CASSYRARYNEQVF.

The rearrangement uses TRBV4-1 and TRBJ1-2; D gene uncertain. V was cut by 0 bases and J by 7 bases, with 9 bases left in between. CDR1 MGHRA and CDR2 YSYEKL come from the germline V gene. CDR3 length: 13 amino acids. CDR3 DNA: TGCGCCAGCAGCCAAGACGGGAGCGCTGGCTACACCTTC. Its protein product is CASSQDGSAGYTF.

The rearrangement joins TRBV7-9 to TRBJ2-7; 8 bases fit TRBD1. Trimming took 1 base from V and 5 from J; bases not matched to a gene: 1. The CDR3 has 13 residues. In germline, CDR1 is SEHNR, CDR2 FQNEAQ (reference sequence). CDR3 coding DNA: TGTGCCAGCAGCTTAGGGGGACAGGACGAGCAGTACTTC. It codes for CASSLGGQDEQYF.

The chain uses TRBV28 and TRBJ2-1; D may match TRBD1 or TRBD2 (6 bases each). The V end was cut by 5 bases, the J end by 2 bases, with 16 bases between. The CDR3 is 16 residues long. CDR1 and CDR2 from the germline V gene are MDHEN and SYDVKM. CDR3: CASSEGGFGPYNEQFF. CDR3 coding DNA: TGTGCCAGCAGTGAAGGGGGGTTTGGGCCCTACAATGAGCAGTTCTTC.

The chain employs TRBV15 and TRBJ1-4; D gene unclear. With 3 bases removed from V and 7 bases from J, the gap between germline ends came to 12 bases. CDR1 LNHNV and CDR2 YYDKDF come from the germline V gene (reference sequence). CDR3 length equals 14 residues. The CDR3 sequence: CATSRANGVEKLFF. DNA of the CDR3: TGTGCCACCAGCAGGGCAAACGGAGTTGAAAAACTGTTTTTT.

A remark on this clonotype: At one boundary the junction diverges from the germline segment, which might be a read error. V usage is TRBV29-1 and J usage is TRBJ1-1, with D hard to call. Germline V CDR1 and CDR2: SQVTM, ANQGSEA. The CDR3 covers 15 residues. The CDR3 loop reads CSVVQYSGLNSEAFF. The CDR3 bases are TGCAGCGTTGTTCAATACAGCGGATTGAACTCTGAAGCTTTCTTT.

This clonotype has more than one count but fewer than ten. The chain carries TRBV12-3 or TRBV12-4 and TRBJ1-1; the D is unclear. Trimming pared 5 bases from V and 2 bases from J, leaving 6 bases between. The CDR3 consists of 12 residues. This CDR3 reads CASSILNTEAFF. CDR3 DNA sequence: TGTGCCAGCAGTATTCTTAACACTGAAGCTTTCTTT.

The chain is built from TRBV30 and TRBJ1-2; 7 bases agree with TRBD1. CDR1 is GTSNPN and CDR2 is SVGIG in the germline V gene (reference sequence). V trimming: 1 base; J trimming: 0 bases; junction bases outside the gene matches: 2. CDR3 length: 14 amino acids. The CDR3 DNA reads TGTGCCTGGAGTGCCGGGACAGCTAACTATGGCTACACCTTC. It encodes CAWSAGTANYGYTF. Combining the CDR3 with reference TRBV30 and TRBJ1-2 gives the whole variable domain SQTIHQWPATLVQPVGSPLSLECTVEGTSNPNLYWYRQAAGRGLQLLFYSVGIGQISSEVPQNLSASRPQDRQFILSSKKLLLSDSGFYLCAWSAGTANYGYTFGSGTRLTVV.

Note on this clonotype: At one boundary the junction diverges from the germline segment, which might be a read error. The CDR3 nucleotides are TGCACCAGCAGCTTGCAGGGGACAGGGGAAACAGATACGCAGTATTTT. Amino acids: CTSSLQGTGETDTQYF. This chain joins TRBV5-1 and TRBJ2-3; 10 bases align to TRBD1. This CDR3 has 16 amino acids. CDR1 and CDR2 from the germline V gene are SGHRS and YFSETQ.

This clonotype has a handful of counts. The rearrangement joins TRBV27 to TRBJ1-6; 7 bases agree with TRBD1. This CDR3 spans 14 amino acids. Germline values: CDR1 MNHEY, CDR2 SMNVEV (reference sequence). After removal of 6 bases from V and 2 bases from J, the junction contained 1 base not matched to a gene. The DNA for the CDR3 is TGTGCCAGCAGGACAGGGACCTATAATTCACCCCTCCACTTT. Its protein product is CASRTGTYNSPLHF.

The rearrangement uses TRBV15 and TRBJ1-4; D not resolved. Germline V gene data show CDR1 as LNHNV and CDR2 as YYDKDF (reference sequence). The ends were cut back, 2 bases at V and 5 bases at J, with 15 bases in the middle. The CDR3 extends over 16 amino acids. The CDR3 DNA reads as TGTGCCACCAGCAGAACCCCCGGGTCACCGAATGAAAAACTGTTTTTT. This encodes CATSRTPGSPNEKLFF.

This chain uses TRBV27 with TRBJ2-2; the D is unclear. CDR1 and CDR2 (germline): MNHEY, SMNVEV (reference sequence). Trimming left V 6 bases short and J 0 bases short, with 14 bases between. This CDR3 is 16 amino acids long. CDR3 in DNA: TGTGCCAGCAGGGAAGAGGTCCTCGCGAACACCGGGGAGCTGTTTTTT. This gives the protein CASREEVLANTGELFF.

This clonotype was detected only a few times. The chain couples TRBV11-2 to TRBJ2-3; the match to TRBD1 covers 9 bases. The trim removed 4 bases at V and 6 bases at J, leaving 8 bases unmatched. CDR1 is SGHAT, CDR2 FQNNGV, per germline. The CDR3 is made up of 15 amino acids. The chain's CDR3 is CASSYSGTGSDTQYF. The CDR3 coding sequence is TGTGCCAGCAGCTACTCCGGGACAGGGTCCGATACGCAGTATTTT.